The 5 T cell receptor beta chains in this list originate from one sample, sequenced in a study of cytomegalovirus exposure and HLA in healthy donors. Use of 60 Vbeta and 13 Jbeta primers characterized the PCR. Generated by immunoSEQ multiplex PCR, the TCRdb table keeps only in-frame clones and is missing some. Among 150,000 to 200,000 clones, 68% were seen once, and the ten largest hold over 9.5%. Input material: PBMCs. Source of these receptors: a man aged 25 to 40 in good health and CMV-seropositive.

The rearrangement links TRBV7-6 to TRBJ2-2, with 8 bases lining up with TRBD2. This CDR3 contains 16 residues. The V gene's germline CDR1 is SGHVS and CDR2 FNYEAQ. V dropped 0 bases and J dropped 5; count of bases not matched to a gene: 5. The CDR3 loop is CASSLAGRVQTGELFF. In nucleotides, the CDR3 is TGTGCCAGCAGCTTAGCCGGGAGGGTACAGACCGGGGAGCTGTTTTTT.

The chain joins TRBV4-1 to TRBJ1-6; a possible D gene is TRBD1 (5 bases). This CDR3 region has 17 residues. Germline lookup yields CDR1 MGHRA and CDR2 YSYEKL. Trimming took off 1 base at V and 7 bases at J, with 17 bases between the two ends. CDR3 protein: CASSQAPGGRVNSPLHF. The CDR3 bases are TGCGCCAGCAGCCAAGCGCCCGGGGGTAGGGTCAATTCACCCCTCCACTTT.

The chain joins TRBV5-1 to TRBJ2-1; 9 bases agree with TRBD1. Germline CDR1 and CDR2: SGHRS and YFSETQ. With V trimmed by 4 bases and J by 8 bases, 7 bases remained unmatched. This CDR3 is 14 amino acids long. CDR3 nucleotides: TGCGCCAGCAGCCAAACAGGGGGCCGGGATGAGCAGTTCTTC. Translating gives CASSQTGGRDEQFF. Full variable domain (outside the CDR3, taken from reference TRBV5-1 and TRBJ2-1): KAGVTQTPRYLIKTRGQQVTLSCSPISGHRSVSWYQQTPGQGLQFLFEYFSETQRNKGNFPGRFSGRQFSNSRSEMNVSTLELGDSALYLCASSQTGGRDEQFFGPGTRLTVL.

The chain joins TRBV28 to TRBJ1-2, with no clear D. The CDR3 sequence is 13 residues long. Germline CDR1 reads MDHEN; CDR2 reads SYDVKM. Trimming stripped 5 bases from V and 0 bases from J, with 7 bases between. The CDR3 bases are TGTGCCAGCAGTATTTCGGCTAACTATGGCTACACCTTC. As protein: CASSISANYGYTF.

The chain links TRBV7-3 to TRBJ2-1, with TRBD2 matching 9 bases. Germline V CDR1 and CDR2: SGHTA, FQGTGA. CDR3 length: 15 residues. V dropped 4 bases and J dropped 7; count of bases not matched to a gene: 8. The DNA for the CDR3 is TGTGCCAGCAGCTCGCAGGGACTAGCCGTAAATGAGCAGTTCTTC. Amino acids: CASSSQGLAVNEQFF.